This T cell receptor (beta chain) was recovered during a study of OX40 agonist ivuxolimab in advanced cancers. Study conclusions and caveats: Low normalized T-cell clonal expansion was additionally recorded for some nonresponders. Researchers report that CD8+ T cells had, on average, more expanded clones than CD4+.

V gave up 1 base and J gave up 6 bases; unmatched junction bases: 4. This CDR3 has 14 residues. Looked up from germline, CDR1 is MNHNS and CDR2 is SASEGT. Assay used: immunoSEQ multiplex PCR; TCRdb lists only in-frame clones, some missing. In the table there are about 15,000 clones, about four fifths of which are singletons. This clone was counted a single time. Its antigen remains unknown. The timepoints at which blood was sampled were baseline, cycle 4 day 1, and cycle 7 day 1. This receptor was obtained from an adult with an advanced solid tumor such as melanoma, head and neck, liver or kidney cancer. The sequencing here drew on CD4+ or CD8+ T cells sorted from blood, taken in a trial of the OX40 agonist ivuxolimab. The genes are TRBV6-1 and TRBJ1-2; 8 nucleotides line up with TRBD1. DNA of the CDR3: TGTGCCAGCAGTGAAGGACAGGGGTCGGATGGCTACACCTTC. Translated: CASSEGQGSDGYTF.